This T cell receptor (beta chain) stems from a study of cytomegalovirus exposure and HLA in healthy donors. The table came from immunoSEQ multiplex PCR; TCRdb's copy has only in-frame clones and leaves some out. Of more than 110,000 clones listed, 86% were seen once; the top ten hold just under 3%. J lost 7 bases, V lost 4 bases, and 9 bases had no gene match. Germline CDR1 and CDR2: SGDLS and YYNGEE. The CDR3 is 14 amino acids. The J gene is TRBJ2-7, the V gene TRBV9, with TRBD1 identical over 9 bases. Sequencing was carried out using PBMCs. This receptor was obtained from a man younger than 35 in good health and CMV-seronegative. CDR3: CASSPTGGVGEQYF. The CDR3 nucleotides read TGTGCCAGCAGCCCGACAGGGGGGGTGGGAGAGCAGTACTTC.